The clone carrying this T cell receptor beta chain was recorded at least ten times. The antigen remains unidentified. This specimen comes from a study of spatial heterogeneity in lung cancer. Study observations and caveats: The study found ubiquitous expanded tumor TCRs in blood more at resection than follow-up.

Time point given: sample taken at primary tumor resection. Unsorted whole RNA from tumor, nontumor lung or frozen PBMC underwent sequencing. TCRdb re-analysed the 5' RACE reads in MiXCR, keeping a single row per CDR3 protein. The data show 35,000 to 55,000 distinct CDR3 sequences, 6.8% seen once. CDR3 length: 14 amino acids. The germline V gene has CDR1 SGHTA and CDR2 FQGNSA. The V end was cut by 4 bases, the J end by 0 bases, with 10 bases between. The clonotype comes from a female donor with early-stage non-small cell lung cancer. The input for sequencing was PBMCs, taken at surgery. V is TRBV7-2 and J is TRBJ2-7; D uncertain. Here the CDR3 DNA reads TGTGCCAGCAGCTCCGTCCAGGCCTCCTACGAGCAGTACTTC. Translating it yields CASSSVQASYEQYF.